This entry lists 30 T cell receptor beta chains sequenced from one sample in a study of blood T cell repertoires in COVID-19 (dated by TCRdb to 2019 to 2021). The library was obtained by the immunoSEQ multiplex PCR assay. TCRdb provides this immuneACCESS table in a form limited to in-frame rearrangements. Some clones are lacking; in checked studies, under half of them reflect an unresolved V gene, and why the rest are absent is not known. In this sample the table shows about 440,000 clones, more than 85% of which occur a single time. Of the sample, approximately 4.3% falls within the top ten clones. Material for sequencing was peripheral blood. Receptors were obtained from a woman younger than 45 with acute or convalescent COVID-19.

The chain joins TRBV10-3 to TRBJ2-4, with 7 positions matching TRBD1. CDR1 is ENHRY, CDR2 SYGVKD, per germline. J lost 0 bases, V lost 4 bases, and 9 bases had no gene match. The CDR3 runs to 17 residues. The CDR3 region is CAISGQGPFLAKNIQYF. CDR3 sequence (DNA): TGTGCCATCAGTGGACAGGGACCCTTTCTAGCCAAAAACATTCAGTACTTC.

The chain employs TRBV13 and TRBJ2-1; D is unresolved. The germline gives CDR1 PRHDT, CDR2 FYEKMQ (reference sequence). V lost 0 bases and J lost 4, with 10 bases in between. The CDR3 is 15 amino acids. CDR3 in amino acids: CASSLGRSPYNEQFF. The CDR3 DNA is TGTGCCAGCAGCTTAGGCAGATCCCCTTACAATGAGCAGTTCTTC.

The DNA for the CDR3 is TGTGCCACCAGCAGAGTGGGGACAGGAGGTTCGGGGCAGTACTTC. Protein: CATSRVGTGGSGQYF. V and J are TRBV15 and TRBJ2-7; 8 nucleotides agree with TRBD1. The ends lost 1 base at V and 9 bases at J; junction bases unmatched: 11. This CDR3 comprises 15 residues. Germline lookup yields CDR1 LNHNV and CDR2 YYDKDF (reference sequence).

This chain uses TRBV5-1 with TRBJ2-7; D unclear. V lost 3 bases and J lost 4, with 8 bases in between. The CDR3 runs 12 residues. CDR1 is SGHRS, CDR2 YFSETQ, per germline. CDR3 in amino acids: CASSSSGYEQYF. DNA of the CDR3: TGCGCCAGCAGCTCCTCCGGTTACGAGCAGTACTTC.

The gene calls are TRBV12-3 or TRBV12-4 and TRBJ1-1, with a possible D match to TRBD1 (5 bases). Trimming removed 8 bases from V and 6 bases from J, with 16 bases in between. This CDR3 has 13 residues. The CDR3 spells CASGILGPAEAFF. The CDR3 nucleotides read TGTGCCAGCGGGATCTTGGGGCCCGCTGAAGCTTTCTTT.

The rearrangement links TRBV4-1 to TRBJ2-7; D possibly corresponds to TRBD1 (6 bases). Germline V gene lookup returns CDR1 MGHRA and CDR2 YSYEKL. This CDR3 has 16 residues. Trimming removed 0 bases from V and 3 bases from J, with 15 bases in between. The CDR3, as DNA: TGCGCCAGCAGCCAAGAAGACAGGCAATTACGCTACGAGCAGTACTTC. The encoded protein is CASSQEDRQLRYEQYF.

The gene calls are TRBV4-1 and TRBJ1-1; a weak D match, TRBD1 (5 bases). The CDR3 consists of 14 residues. Germline V gene lookup returns CDR1 MGHRA and CDR2 YSYEKL. V was trimmed by 1 base and J by 8 bases, leaving 14 bases between them. CDR3 sequence (DNA): TGCGCCAGCAGCCAAGTGACAGAAAAGGTCGAAGCTTTCTTT. Encoded protein: CASSQVTEKVEAFF.

About this clone: In the same sample, other DNA sequences code for this CDR3. V and J are TRBV30 and TRBJ2-7; 8 bases are a match to TRBD1. The CDR3 is 12 amino acids. With V trimmed by 1 base and J by 4 bases, 0 bases remained unmatched. From germline, CDR1 is GTSNPN and CDR2 SVGIG (reference sequence). The CDR3 here is CAWSGQGYEQYF. In nucleotides, the CDR3 is TGTGCCTGGAGTGGACAGGGGTACGAGCAGTACTTC.

The genes are TRBV28 and TRBJ1-2, with D unresolved. Trimming stripped 6 bases from V and 4 bases from J, with 12 bases between. Germline CDR1 is MDHEN and CDR2 is SYDVKM. The length of the CDR3 is 13 residues. The CDR3 coding sequence is TGTGCCAGCAGCCCCTCTGGAGGCTATGGCTACACCTTC. Amino acid sequence: CASSPSGGYGYTF.

The chain recombines TRBV18 with TRBJ2-2; 9 nucleotides line up with TRBD1. The V segment lost 7 bases and the J segment 1 base; nucleotides outside the gene matches: 4. Germline CDR1 and CDR2: KGHSH and LQKENI. The CDR3 is 15 residues long. CDR3: CASFTGGLNTGELFF. Written as DNA, the CDR3 is TGTGCCAGCTTTACAGGGGGCTTGAACACCGGGGAGCTGTTTTTT.

J is TRBJ1-1 and V is TRBV29-1; D remains unclear. CDR1 is SQVTM and CDR2 is ANQGSEA in the germline V gene. V shed 3 bases and J shed 3 bases, with 11 bases lying between them. The CDR3 consists of 13 residues. CDR3 sequence: CSVDGTDDTEAFF. CDR3 sequence (DNA): TGCAGCGTTGACGGTACAGATGACACTGAAGCTTTCTTT. The whole variable domain, remainder taken from reference TRBV29-1 and TRBJ1-1, is SAVISQKPSRDICQRGTSLTIQCQVDSQVTMMFWYRQQPGQSLTLIATANQGSEATYESGFVIDKFPISRPNLTFSTLTVSNMSPEDSSIYLCSVDGTDDTEAFFGQGTRLTVV.

The chain is built from TRBV12-3 or TRBV12-4 and TRBJ2-7; D is uncertain. The CDR3 loop spans 13 amino acids. V gave up 6 bases and J gave up 5 bases, with 14 bases separating them. The DNA for the CDR3 is TGTGCCAGCAGCACCTCACGGTTGGACGAGCAGTACTTC. Translation gives CASSTSRLDEQYF.

The chain joins TRBV4-2 to TRBJ2-7, with 10 bases aligning to TRBD2. There are 15 residues in the CDR3. V lost 4 bases, J lost 7 bases, and 10 bases stayed unmatched. CDR1 is LGHNA and CDR2 is YNFKEQ in the germline V gene. The CDR3 region has the DNA TGTGCCAGCAGCCCGAAACTAGCGGGGTCGGGGGAGCAGTACTTC. Translated, it gives CASSPKLAGSGEQYF.

This clone was observed a single time. This chain uses TRBV10-1 with TRBJ2-7; TRBD1 aligns across 9 bases. Losses at the gene ends were 6 bases for V and 2 bases for J; bases not matched to a gene: 11. Germline V CDR1 and CDR2: WNHNN, SYGVQD (reference sequence). The CDR3 runs 16 residues. The CDR3 loop reads CASRDRVDRGTYEQYF. The CDR3 nucleotides are TGCGCCAGCAGGGACCGGGTGGACAGGGGAACCTACGAGCAGTACTTC.

This clone was detected only once. The rearrangement links TRBV6-5 to TRBJ2-3; D is uncertain. The V gene lost 5 bases and the J gene lost 6 bases, with 12 bases spanning the gap. In germline, CDR1 is MNHEY, CDR2 SVGAGI. The CDR3 consists of 13 residues. CDR3 sequence reads: CASSQRKRDTQYF. Written as DNA, the CDR3 is TGTGCCAGCAGTCAAAGAAAGAGGGATACGCAGTATTTT.

V gene TRBV10-1 combines with J gene TRBJ2-7, with 9 bases fitting TRBD2. V trimming: 2 bases; J trimming: 1 base; junction bases outside the gene matches: 3. Germline CDR1 reads WNHNN; CDR2 reads SYGVQD (reference sequence). This CDR3 spans 15 amino acids. This CDR3 is CASSERRGGSYEQYF. The CDR3 nucleotides read TGCGCCAGCAGTGAGAGGCGGGGGGGGTCCTACGAGCAGTACTTC.

The chain links TRBV29-1 to TRBJ1-1; D ambiguous. The CDR3 covers 12 residues. CDR1 and CDR2 (germline): SQVTM, ANQGSEA. With 4 bases removed from V and 0 bases from J, the gap between germline ends came to 6 bases. This chain's CDR3 is CSVGELNTEAFF. The CDR3 nucleotides are TGCAGCGTTGGTGAGCTGAACACTGAAGCTTTCTTT. Using reference TRBV29-1 and TRBJ1-1 for the parts outside the CDR3, the full variable domain is SAVISQKPSRDICQRGTSLTIQCQVDSQVTMMFWYRQQPGQSLTLIATANQGSEATYESGFVIDKFPISRPNLTFSTLTVSNMSPEDSSIYLCSVGELNTEAFFGQGTRLTVV.

The genes are TRBV2 and TRBJ2-2, with TRBD1 matching 9 bases. V shed 8 bases and J 3 bases; nucleotides not matched to a gene: 10. The length of the CDR3 is 16 residues. CDR1 and CDR2 (germline): SNHLY, FYNNEI. The CDR3 DNA follows: TGTGCCAGCGGACAGGGGAAGGGTGGCCACACCGGGGAGCTGTTTTTT. Translation: CASGQGKGGHTGELFF.

The chain combines TRBV19 with TRBJ1-5; D gene ambiguous. The germline V gene has CDR1 LNHDA and CDR2 SQIVND (reference sequence). The CDR3 is 15 amino acids. Trimming stripped 2 bases from V and 6 bases from J, with 14 bases between. CDR3 protein: CASSIQLGRPQPQHF. In DNA form, the CDR3 reads TGTGCCAGTAGTATACAATTGGGCAGACCTCAGCCCCAGCATTTT.

The J gene is TRBJ2-3, the V gene TRBV7-9; the D gene is possibly TRBD2 (7 bases). Germline V gene data show CDR1 as SEHNR and CDR2 as FQNEAQ (reference sequence). This CDR3 comprises 15 residues. The ends were cut back, 3 bases at V and 5 bases at J, with 15 bases in the middle. The CDR3 coding sequence is TGTGCCAGCAGCTTCGCGGGGGCGGTCCAAGATACGCAGTATTTT. Translated: CASSFAGAVQDTQYF.

This clone was counted between two and nine times. Within the sample, other DNA sequences also encode this same CDR3. The chain carries TRBV11-2 and TRBJ2-5; D perhaps matches TRBD2 (5 bases). This CDR3 contains 13 residues. CDR1 is SGHAT, CDR2 FQNNGV, per germline. The V and J ends lost 0 bases and 4 bases respectively, with 6 bases between them. The CDR3 sequence is CASSLDRGETQYF. Here the CDR3 DNA reads TGTGCCAGCAGCTTAGATCGGGGAGAGACCCAGTACTTC.

This rearrangement joins TRBV6-5 to TRBJ2-5, with D possibly TRBD2 on 5 matching bases. The length of the CDR3 is 13 residues. The V and J ends lost 2 bases and 4 bases respectively, with 8 bases between them. Germline V gene lookup returns CDR1 MNHEY and CDR2 SVGAGI. In DNA, the CDR3 is TGTGCCAGCAGTTACACGGCGGGAGAGACCCAGTACTTC. Its translation: CASSYTAGETQYF.

CDR3 loop: CASSTVQGLREKLFF. CDR3 DNA: TGTGCCAGCAGTACCGTACAGGGCTTGAGAGAAAAACTGTTTTTT. The chain combines TRBV6-5 with TRBJ1-4, with a tentative D call TRBD1 (6 bases). V shed 5 bases and J shed 8 bases, with 18 bases lying between them. The CDR3 sequence is 15 residues long. Per germline, CDR1 MNHEY and CDR2 SVGAGI.

The chain joins TRBV11-2 to TRBJ2-5, with TRBD2 as a possible D gene (6 bases). The V end was cut by 5 bases, the J end by 4 bases, with 11 bases between. This CDR3 has 13 amino acids. Per the germline V gene, CDR1 is SGHAT and CDR2 is FQNNGV. CDR3 coding DNA: TGTGCCAGCAGCGCGGGACTTGTAGAGACCCAGTACTTC. This encodes CASSAGLVETQYF.

The V gene is TRBV25-1, the J gene TRBJ2-2; 7 bases line up with TRBD2. Germline V lookup: CDR1 MGHDK, CDR2 SYGVNS. The CDR3 has 15 amino acids. V was clipped by 4 bases and J by 6 bases; unmatched bases: 8. The CDR3: CASSVPGGGSGELFF. In DNA form, the CDR3 reads TGTGCCAGCAGTGTGCCGGGGGGTGGGTCCGGGGAGCTGTTTTTT.

The CDR3 nucleotides read TGTGCCAGCAGCCAACCACCCAGACTTCCCTCCTACAATGAGCAGTTCTTC. Translated, it gives CASSQPPRLPSYNEQFF. The chain has TRBV7-9 and TRBJ2-1; no clear D. V dropped 5 bases and J dropped 0 bases, with 17 bases sitting between them. Germline V lookup: CDR1 SEHNR, CDR2 FQNEAQ (reference sequence). The CDR3 covers 17 residues.

This chain joins TRBV3-1 (or the pseudogene TRBV3-2) and TRBJ2-5; D not certain. CDR1 and CDR2 (germline): LGHDT, YNNKEL (reference sequence). This CDR3 comprises 15 residues. Between the trimmed V and J ends, which lost 0 bases and 4 bases, there was a span of 12 bases. The CDR3 here is CASSQEIGLSETQYF. The CDR3, as DNA: TGTGCCAGCAGCCAAGAAATTGGGCTTTCAGAGACCCAGTACTTC.

J is TRBJ2-7 and V is TRBV12-3 or TRBV12-4; D not resolved. The CDR3 has 12 amino acids. The V gene lost 4 bases and the J gene lost 9 bases, with 13 bases spanning the gap. DNA of the CDR3: TGTGCCAGCAGTTCTACCGTAAAGTTGCAGTACTTC. This gives the protein CASSSTVKLQYF.

The V and J genes are TRBV7-3 and TRBJ2-2; TRBD2 matches 9 bases. V lost 6 bases to trimming and J lost 0 bases; unmatched junction nucleotides: 11. Germline CDR1 is SGHTA and CDR2 is FQGTGA. This CDR3 spans 18 amino acids. This CDR3 is CASRGSGGPPTNTGELFF. CDR3 in DNA: TGTGCCAGCAGGGGGAGCGGGGGGCCGCCGACGAACACCGGGGAGCTGTTTTTT.

The V gene is TRBV5-1, the J gene TRBJ2-3; a possible D gene is TRBD2 (6 bases). The CDR3 covers 15 residues. The V end was cut by 4 bases, the J end by 2 bases, with 14 bases between. Germline V gene sequence: CDR1 SGHRS, CDR2 YFSETQ. CDR3 nucleotide sequence: TGCGCCAGCAGCCACTTCACGGGAGCCACAGATACGCAGTATTTT. Translated, it gives CASSHFTGATDTQYF.